The 5 T cell receptor beta chains given below trace back to one sample, sequenced in a study of blood T cell repertoires in COVID-19. Clones were sequenced by immunoSEQ multiplex PCR, and TCRdb holds only the in-frame ones, with some missing. The repertoire holds a few hundred thousand clones, with approximately 81% as singletons. What was sequenced was peripheral blood. These receptors were taken from a young woman with acute or convalescent COVID-19.

The chain employs TRBV28 and TRBJ2-7, with D possibly being TRBD1 (6 bases). The V gene lost 3 bases and the J gene lost 0 bases, with 12 bases spanning the gap. Looked up from germline, CDR1 is MDHEN and CDR2 is SYDVKM. The CDR3 sequence is 15 residues long. The DNA for the CDR3 is TGTGCCAGCAGTTTCCCCCAGGGGAGCTCCTACGAGCAGTACTTC. It codes for CASSFPQGSSYEQYF.

The chain is built from TRBV5-1 and TRBJ2-5; 7 nucleotides match TRBD2. The germline CDR1 and CDR2 sequences are SGHRS and YFSETQ. The V gene end was trimmed by 4 bases and the J gene end by 0 bases; junction bases not matched to a gene: 12. This CDR3 is built from 17 residues. The CDR3 here is CASSASTSAIYQETQYF. The DNA for the CDR3 is TGCGCCAGCAGCGCTTCAACTAGCGCGATTTACCAAGAGACCCAGTACTTC.

V and J are TRBV4-1 and TRBJ1-3, with D possibly matching TRBD1 (5 bases). V lost 1 base, J lost 3 bases, and 16 bases lay in between. Germline lookup yields CDR1 MGHRA and CDR2 YSYEKL. The CDR3 runs 17 residues. The CDR3 DNA is TGCGCCAGCAGCCAAGCTCTTAGCAGGGAAGATGGAAACACCATATATTTT. Encoded protein: CASSQALSREDGNTIYF.

The chain has TRBV12-3 or TRBV12-4 and TRBJ1-5; perhaps TRBD1 as D (6 bases). The CDR3 extends over 13 amino acids. The ends were cut back, 6 bases at V and 4 bases at J, with 10 bases in the middle. The CDR3 coding sequence is TGTGCCAGCAGACCACAGGGTAATCAGCCCCAGCATTTT. Protein sequence: CASRPQGNQPQHF.

Note on this clone: The sample holds other DNA sequences that translate to the same CDR3. The chain carries TRBV11-2 and TRBJ2-1; D is possibly TRBD2 (6 bases). The germline V and J ends were trimmed by 1 base and 2 bases, with 9 bases remaining between them. Looked up from germline, CDR1 is SGHAT and CDR2 is FQNNGV. The CDR3 covers 15 residues. CDR3 coding DNA: TGTGCCAGCAGCTTAGGGCGGGGCCCCTACAATGAGCAGTTCTTC. It codes for CASSLGRGPYNEQFF.